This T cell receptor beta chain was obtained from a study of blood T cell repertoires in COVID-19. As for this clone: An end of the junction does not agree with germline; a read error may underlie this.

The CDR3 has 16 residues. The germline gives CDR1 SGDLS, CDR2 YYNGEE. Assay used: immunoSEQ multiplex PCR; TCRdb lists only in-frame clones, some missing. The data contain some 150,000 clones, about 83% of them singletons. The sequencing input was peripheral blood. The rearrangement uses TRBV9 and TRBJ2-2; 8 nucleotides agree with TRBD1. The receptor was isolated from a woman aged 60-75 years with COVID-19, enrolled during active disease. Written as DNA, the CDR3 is TGTGCCAGCAGCGTAAGACAGGGGTGGAACCCCGGGGAGCTGTTTTTT. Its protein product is CASSVRQGWNPGELFF.